This TCR beta chain was obtained from a study of T cell responses to AZD1222 COVID-19 vaccine. Study results and caveats: Clonal diversity may have been underestimated in mostly white British donors. Baseline seropositivity occurred in only 5 to 7 AZD1222 recipients.

Comment on this clone: The antigen remains undetermined.

CDR3 length equals 15 residues. Trimming removed 2 bases at V and 3 bases at J, with 11 bases between. CDR1 is MNHNS and CDR2 is SASEGT in the germline V gene. Produced via immunoSEQ multiplex PCR; TCRdb's table is partial and in-frame only. The data show around 110,000 clones, about 89% seen once. The V call is TRBV6-1, the J call TRBJ1-5; the D is unclear. The clonotype comes from an adult who received the AZD1222 COVID-19 vaccine. The sequences come from peripheral blood, collected 28 days after the second AZD1222 dose. The CDR3 nucleotides are TGTGCCAGCAGTGAAACAGACGGCTTCAATCAGCCCCAGCATTTT. Translating gives CASSETDGFNQPQHF.